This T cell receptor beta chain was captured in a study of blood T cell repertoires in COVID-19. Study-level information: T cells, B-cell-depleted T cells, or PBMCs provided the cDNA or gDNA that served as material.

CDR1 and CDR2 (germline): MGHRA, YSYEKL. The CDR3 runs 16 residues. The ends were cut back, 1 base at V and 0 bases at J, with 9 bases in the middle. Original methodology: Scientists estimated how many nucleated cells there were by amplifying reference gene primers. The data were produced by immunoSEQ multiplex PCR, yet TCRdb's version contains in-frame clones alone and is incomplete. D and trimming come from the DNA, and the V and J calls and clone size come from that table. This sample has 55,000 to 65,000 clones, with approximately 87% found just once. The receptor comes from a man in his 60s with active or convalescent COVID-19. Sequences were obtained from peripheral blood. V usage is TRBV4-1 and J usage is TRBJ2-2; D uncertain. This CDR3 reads CASSQGIRSNTGELFF. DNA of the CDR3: TGCGCCAGCAGCCAAGGGATCAGGTCGAACACCGGGGAGCTGTTTTTT.